This record concerns one TCR beta chain sequence. Authors' methods: Estimation of nucleated cell counts was performed using reference gene primer amplification. Sequencing was performed with immunoSEQ multiplex PCR; in TCRdb, only in-frame clones are kept and a portion is missing. For V, J and clone size, that table is used; D and trimming come from the DNA. The repertoire consists of more than 120,000 clones, with approximately 89% occurring once and the leading ten covering around 1.5%. This CDR3 comprises 16 residues. CDR1 and CDR2 from the germline V gene are SGHVS and FQNEAQ. J was trimmed by 2 bases and V by 6 bases; bases with no gene match: 11. The data are from a study of blood T cell repertoires in COVID-19. Study-wide background: Sites across the United States, Italy and Spain contributed samples from acute and convalescent COVID-19.

The sample consisted of peripheral blood. This chain connects TRBV7-8 to TRBJ2-5; 8 positions agree with TRBD2. This TCR was recovered from a human donor in a cohort sampled during active COVID-19. For the CDR3, the DNA is TGTGCCAGCAGTGCTAGAGGGACTAGGTGGCAAGAGACCCAGTACTTC. It translates to CASSARGTRWQETQYF.